One sample yielded the 6 T cell receptor beta chains listed below, sequenced in a study of tumor and adjacent non-tumor tissue in lung cancer. RNA was extracted from bulk tissue without any cell sorting. A modified ARM-PCR protocol with three rounds of nested PCR amplified TCRbeta. TCRdb itself ran the multiplex PCR reads through MiXCR, one entry per CDR3 protein. The sample includes about 140,000 distinct CDR3 sequences, approximately 70% of them seen just once. The sample was lung tumor tissue. These receptors were collected from a man in his 60s with small cell lung cancer.

This clonotype was counted many times. This chain connects TRBV5-4 to TRBJ2-4; D is uncertain. V lost 0 bases and J 1 base, leaving 2 bases between the germline ends. CDR3 length equals 13 residues. Looked up from germline, CDR1 is SGHNT and CDR2 is YYREEE (reference sequence). CDR3 sequence: CASSLAAKNIQYF. For the CDR3, the DNA is TGTGCCAGCAGCTTGGCGGCCAAAAACATTCAGTACTTC.

As to this clonotype: A read error may produce the germline difference seen at one junction end. The chain joins TRBV20-1 to TRBJ2-5, with TRBD2 matching 8 bases. The CDR3 spans 12 residues. Germline CDR1 is DFQATT and CDR2 is SNEGSKA (reference sequence). CDR3 nucleotides: TGCAGTGTTAGAGATAGCGGGGAGATCCAGTACTTC. Its translation is CSVRDSGEIQYF.

The rearrangement uses TRBV11-2 and TRBJ2-2, with D hard to call. Germline CDR1 and CDR2: SGHAT and FQNNGV. CDR3 length: 13 amino acids. The CDR3 loop reads CVSSLSPTGELFF. CDR3 bases: TGTGTCAGTAGCTTATCCCCCACTGGGGAGCTGTTTTTT.

A few counts support this clonotype. It may be a read error: a sequence one base away is much more abundant. The CDR3 protein is CASSLPPQGSGSSLHF. The DNA of the CDR3 is TGTGCCAGCAGCTTGCCCCCTCAGGGGAGTGGTTCATCCCTCCACTTT. This chain uses TRBV11-2 with TRBJ1-6, with D possibly being TRBD1 (6 bases). The germline V gene encodes CDR1 SGHAT and CDR2 FQNNGV. This CDR3 has 16 residues.

Worth noting for this clonotype: Possible read error: a much larger clone is one base away. The chain links TRBV6-1 to TRBJ2-2; D is ambiguous. Deletions cut 10 bases from V and 4 bases from J, with 16 bases between. This CDR3 comprises 14 residues. Germline V CDR1 and CDR2: MNHNS, SASEGT. For the CDR3, the DNA is TGTGCCAACCTAGGGTTCAAGCGCACCGGGGAGCTGTTTTTT. This codes for CANLGFKRTGELFF.

This chain links TRBV10-2 with TRBJ2-1; D gene ambiguous. The germline CDR1 and CDR2 sequences are WSHSY and SAAADI. The CDR3 has 12 residues. V lost 5 bases and J 10 bases, leaving 12 bases between the germline ends. The CDR3 spells CASSPAREEQFF. The CDR3 DNA reads TGCGCCAGCAGTCCCGCTAGGGAAGAGCAGTTCTTC.